These 20 T cell receptor beta chains were sequenced from one sample in a study of cytomegalovirus exposure and HLA in healthy donors (dated by TCRdb to about 2017). Library method: the immunoSEQ multiplex PCR assay. Here the immuneACCESS table is served through TCRdb, limited to in-frame sequences with V and J called. Missing clones are a known gap in these copies; in checked studies unresolved V genes cover under half, and the rest lacks a known reason. In all, the sample holds 200,000 to 250,000 clones, and less than 90% of those were seen once. The ten most abundant clones make up 5.5% to 6.5% of the sample. Sequenced material: PBMCs. The receptors shown here come from a woman between 18 and 29 years old in good health and CMV-seronegative.

J is TRBJ2-2 and V is TRBV6-5; D is undetermined. CDR1 and CDR2 (germline): MNHEY, SVGAGI. There are 12 residues in the CDR3. Trimming shortened V by 6 bases and J by 7 bases, and 9 bases separated the two germline ends. CDR3 bases: TGTGCCAGCAGACTTGGCCACGGGGAGCTGTTTTTT. Its protein product is CASRLGHGELFF.

The chain uses TRBV9 and TRBJ2-1; no firm D call. The germline V gene has CDR1 SGDLS and CDR2 YYNGEE. The CDR3 extends over 13 amino acids. The V end lost 2 bases, the J end lost 7 bases, and 10 bases lay between the germline ends. CDR3 in amino acids: CASSVSPQNEQFF. DNA of the CDR3: TGTGCCAGCAGCGTCTCCCCACAGAATGAGCAGTTCTTC.

The chain recombines TRBV6-5 with TRBJ1-2; D remains ambiguous. The CDR3 spans 15 residues. V was cut by 0 bases and J by 5 bases, with 13 bases left in between. CDR1 and CDR2 from the germline V gene are MNHEY and SVGAGI. Here the CDR3 reads CASSYSNTKSYGYTF. CDR3 nucleotide sequence: TGTGCCAGCAGTTACTCGAATACCAAGTCTTATGGCTACACCTTC.

This clone was recorded a few times. The V call is TRBV9, the J call TRBJ2-1; no clear D. The CDR3 length is 15 residues. V dropped 0 bases and J dropped 3 bases, with 10 bases sitting between them. Germline CDR1 is SGDLS and CDR2 is YYNGEE. This CDR3 is CASSVGGDGYNEQFF. CDR3 DNA: TGTGCCAGCAGCGTAGGTGGCGACGGCTACAATGAGCAGTTCTTC.

This chain uses TRBV19 with TRBJ1-5; D remains ambiguous. The CDR3 runs to 16 residues. From germline, CDR1 is LNHDA and CDR2 SQIVND (reference sequence). V shed 5 bases and J shed 0 bases, with 14 bases lying between them. The CDR3 reads CASSPREGNSNQPQHF. DNA of the CDR3: TGTGCCAGTAGTCCCCGGGAGGGAAATAGCAATCAGCCCCAGCATTTT.

This clone has only a few counts. The chain couples TRBV27 to TRBJ1-1; D unclear. This CDR3 spans 11 amino acids. Deletions cut 8 bases from V and 6 bases from J, with 10 bases between. Germline assignment: CDR1 MNHEY and CDR2 SMNVEV (reference sequence). For the CDR3, the DNA is TGTGCCAGCCTAACCCCCGCTGAAGCTTTCTTT. This sequence encodes CASLTPAEAFF.

Concerning this clone: A much larger clone lies a single base off, so this may be a read error. The gene calls are TRBV27 and TRBJ1-2; D ambiguous. Germline V gene lookup returns CDR1 MNHEY and CDR2 SMNVEV (reference sequence). This CDR3 is built from 12 residues. Trimming removed 2 bases from V and 4 bases from J, with 5 bases in between. CDR3: CASSLNGYGYTF. The CDR3 bases are TGTGCCAGCAGTTTAAACGGCTATGGCTACACCTTC.

This chain links TRBV28 with TRBJ1-2; D is ambiguous. The CDR3 length is 13 residues. Germline CDR1 reads MDHEN; CDR2 reads SYDVKM. The V and J ends lost 5 bases and 0 bases respectively, with 7 bases between them. The CDR3 is CASSLVTNYGYTF. CDR3 coding DNA: TGTGCCAGCAGTCTTGTGACTAACTATGGCTACACCTTC.

A few counts support this clone. The chain couples TRBV6-1 to TRBJ1-2, with D maybe TRBD1 (5 bases). This CDR3 region has 14 residues. The V and J ends lost 2 bases and 5 bases respectively, with 12 bases between them. Germline V gives CDR1 MNHNS, CDR2 SASEGT. CDR3 amino acids: CASSETRGLYGYTF. CDR3 in DNA: TGTGCCAGCAGTGAAACAAGGGGCTTGTATGGCTACACCTTC.

V is TRBV5-6 and J is TRBJ1-4, with D unresolved. The CDR3 spans 14 residues. Per germline, CDR1 SGHDT and CDR2 YYEEEE. Deletions cut 0 bases from V and 7 bases from J, with 10 bases between. CDR3 residues: CASSLGFRGEKLFF. CDR3 DNA: TGTGCCAGCAGCTTGGGCTTCCGAGGTGAAAAACTGTTTTTT. The whole variable domain, remainder taken from reference TRBV5-6 and TRBJ1-4, is DAGVTQSPTHLIKTRGQQVTLRCSPKSGHDTVSWYQQALGQGPQFIFQYYEEEERQRGNFPDRFSGHQFPNYSSELNVNALLLGDSALYLCASSLGFRGEKLFFGSGTQLSVL.

For the CDR3, the DNA is TGCGCCAGCAGCTTGGCGGGAGACTACACCTTC. As protein: CASSLAGDYTF. The chain combines TRBV5-1 with TRBJ1-2; D gene ambiguous. V lost 0 bases and J 10 bases, leaving 7 bases between the germline ends. This CDR3 is 11 amino acids long. CDR1 and CDR2 (germline): SGHRS, YFSETQ. The full variable domain, completed using reference TRBV5-1 and TRBJ1-2, is KAGVTQTPRYLIKTRGQQVTLSCSPISGHRSVSWYQQTPGQGLQFLFEYFSETQRNKGNFPGRFSGRQFSNSRSEMNVSTLELGDSALYLCASSLAGDYTFGSGTRLTVV.

The chain is built from TRBV5-4 and TRBJ2-7, with 8 bases matching TRBD1. The germline gives CDR1 SGHNT, CDR2 YYREEE (reference sequence). V trimming: 4 bases; J trimming: 2 bases; junction bases outside the gene matches: 5. This CDR3 comprises 14 residues. The CDR3 DNA reads TGTGCCAGCAGCATTGGACAGGGACCCTACGAGCAGTACTTC. Translating it yields CASSIGQGPYEQYF.

This clone was seen once. The V and J genes are TRBV2 and TRBJ1-2, with 7 positions matching TRBD1. This CDR3 region has 16 residues. The V gene end was trimmed by 6 bases and the J gene end by 5 bases; junction bases not matched to a gene: 15. Germline loops: CDR1 SNHLY, CDR2 FYNNEI. CDR3: CASSPTGGGTVYGYTF. The DNA for the CDR3 is TGTGCCAGCAGCCCGACCGGGGGTGGGACAGTTTATGGCTACACCTTC.

The CDR3 reads CASTPGTYSTEAFF. CDR3 in DNA: TGTGCCAGCACGCCCGGGACCTACTCAACCGAAGCTTTCTTT. The V gene is TRBV5-4, the J gene TRBJ1-1; a possible D gene is TRBD1 (5 bases). V was pared by 6 bases and J by 8 bases, with 20 bases between. The CDR3 is 14 amino acids. Germline V gene sequence: CDR1 SGHNT, CDR2 YYREEE (reference sequence). The full variable domain, in which reference TRBV5-4 and TRBJ1-1 provide the parts outside the CDR3, is ETGVTQSPTHLIKTRGQQVTLRCSSQSGHNTVSWYQQALGQGPQFIFQYYREEENGRGNFPPRFSGLQFPNYSSELNVNALELDDSALYLCASTPGTYSTEAFFGQGTRLTVV.

This sequence joins TRBV30 and TRBJ2-1; 13 bases map to TRBD2. V lost 6 bases, J lost 5 bases, and 4 bases stayed unmatched. This CDR3 is built from 14 residues. The germline V gene encodes CDR1 GTSNPN and CDR2 SVGIG (reference sequence). CDR3 residues: CACRTSGSNNEQFF. DNA for the CDR3: TGTGCCTGCCGGACTAGCGGGAGTAACAATGAGCAGTTCTTC.

This chain links TRBV27 with TRBJ2-6; 7 bases agree with TRBD1. CDR1 and CDR2 from the germline V gene are MNHEY and SMNVEV (reference sequence). The CDR3 is 17 residues long. V shed 3 bases and J 0 bases; nucleotides not matched to a gene: 5. In DNA form, the CDR3 reads TGTGCCAGCAGTTTGGGGACAGCTCACTCTGGGGCCAACGTCCTGACTTTC. This sequence encodes CASSLGTAHSGANVLTF.

The V and J genes are TRBV7-3 and TRBJ2-7, with TRBD2 identical over 10 bases. Germline values: CDR1 SGHTA, CDR2 FQGTGA. The V and J ends lost 0 bases and 6 bases, in that order; junction bases with no gene match: 14. This CDR3 contains 18 residues. CDR3: CASSLTYRGASGSSEQYF. The CDR3 DNA reads as TGTGCCAGCAGCTTAACGTACCGGGGGGCTAGCGGGAGTAGCGAGCAGTACTTC.

This chain uses TRBV28 with TRBJ2-1; 8 bases match TRBD2. This CDR3 has 12 residues. After removal of 6 bases from V and 10 bases from J, the junction contained 5 bases not matched to a gene. Germline CDR1 is MDHEN and CDR2 is SYDVKM. The chain's CDR3 is CASRPGGDEQFF. The CDR3 DNA follows: TGTGCCAGCAGACCCGGGGGGGACGAGCAGTTCTTC.

The chain links TRBV27 to TRBJ2-4; 7 bases align to TRBD1. Germline CDR1 and CDR2: MNHEY and SMNVEV (reference sequence). The CDR3 length is 15 residues. The trim removed 4 bases at V and 7 bases at J, leaving 10 bases unmatched. The CDR3 sequence: CASSSPRTGSNIQYF. CDR3 bases: TGTGCCAGCAGTTCACCAAGGACAGGTTCGAACATTCAGTACTTC.

The chain uses TRBV2 and TRBJ1-5; D unresolved. V lost 5 bases and J lost 6, with 17 bases in between. The CDR3 contains 15 residues. Germline V gene data show CDR1 as SNHLY and CDR2 as FYNNEI. The CDR3 loop is CASSPYGWGSQPQHF. The CDR3, as DNA: TGTGCCAGCAGTCCGTATGGGTGGGGTTCTCAGCCCCAGCATTTT.